This TCR beta chain was identified in a study of cytotoxic CD8 clonotypes in ibrutinib-treated CLL. This CDR3 region has 12 residues. The V gene lost 1 base and the J gene lost 7 bases, with 4 bases spanning the gap. Germline lookup yields CDR1 MDHEN and CDR2 SYDVKM. Sequenced by immunoSEQ multiplex PCR; TCRdb stores in-frame clones only, minus some. The sample consists of 150,000 or so clones, less than 85% of them appearing once. This clone was observed once. The starting material was PBMCs, obtained after 24 months of ibrutinib treatment. This TCR was sampled from a human donor with chronic lymphocytic leukemia. J is TRBJ1-4 and V is TRBV28, with D unresolved. CDR3 bases: TGTGCCAGCAGTTTATTTCGTGAAAAACTGTTTTTT. Translation gives CASSLFREKLFF.